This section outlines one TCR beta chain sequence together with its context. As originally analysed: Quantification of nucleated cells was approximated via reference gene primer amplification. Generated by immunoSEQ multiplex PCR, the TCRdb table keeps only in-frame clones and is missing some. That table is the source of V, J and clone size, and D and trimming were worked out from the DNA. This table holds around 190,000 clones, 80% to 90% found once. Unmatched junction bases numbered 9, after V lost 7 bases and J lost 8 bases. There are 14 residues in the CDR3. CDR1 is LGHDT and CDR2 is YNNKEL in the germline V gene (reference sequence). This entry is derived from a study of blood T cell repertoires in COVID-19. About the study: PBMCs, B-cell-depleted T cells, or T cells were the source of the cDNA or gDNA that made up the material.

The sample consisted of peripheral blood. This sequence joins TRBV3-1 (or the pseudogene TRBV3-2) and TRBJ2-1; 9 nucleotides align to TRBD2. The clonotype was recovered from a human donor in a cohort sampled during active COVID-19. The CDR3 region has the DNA TGTGCCAGCAAACGCCTAGCGGGAAAGGATGAGCAGTTCTTC. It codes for CASKRLAGKDEQFF.